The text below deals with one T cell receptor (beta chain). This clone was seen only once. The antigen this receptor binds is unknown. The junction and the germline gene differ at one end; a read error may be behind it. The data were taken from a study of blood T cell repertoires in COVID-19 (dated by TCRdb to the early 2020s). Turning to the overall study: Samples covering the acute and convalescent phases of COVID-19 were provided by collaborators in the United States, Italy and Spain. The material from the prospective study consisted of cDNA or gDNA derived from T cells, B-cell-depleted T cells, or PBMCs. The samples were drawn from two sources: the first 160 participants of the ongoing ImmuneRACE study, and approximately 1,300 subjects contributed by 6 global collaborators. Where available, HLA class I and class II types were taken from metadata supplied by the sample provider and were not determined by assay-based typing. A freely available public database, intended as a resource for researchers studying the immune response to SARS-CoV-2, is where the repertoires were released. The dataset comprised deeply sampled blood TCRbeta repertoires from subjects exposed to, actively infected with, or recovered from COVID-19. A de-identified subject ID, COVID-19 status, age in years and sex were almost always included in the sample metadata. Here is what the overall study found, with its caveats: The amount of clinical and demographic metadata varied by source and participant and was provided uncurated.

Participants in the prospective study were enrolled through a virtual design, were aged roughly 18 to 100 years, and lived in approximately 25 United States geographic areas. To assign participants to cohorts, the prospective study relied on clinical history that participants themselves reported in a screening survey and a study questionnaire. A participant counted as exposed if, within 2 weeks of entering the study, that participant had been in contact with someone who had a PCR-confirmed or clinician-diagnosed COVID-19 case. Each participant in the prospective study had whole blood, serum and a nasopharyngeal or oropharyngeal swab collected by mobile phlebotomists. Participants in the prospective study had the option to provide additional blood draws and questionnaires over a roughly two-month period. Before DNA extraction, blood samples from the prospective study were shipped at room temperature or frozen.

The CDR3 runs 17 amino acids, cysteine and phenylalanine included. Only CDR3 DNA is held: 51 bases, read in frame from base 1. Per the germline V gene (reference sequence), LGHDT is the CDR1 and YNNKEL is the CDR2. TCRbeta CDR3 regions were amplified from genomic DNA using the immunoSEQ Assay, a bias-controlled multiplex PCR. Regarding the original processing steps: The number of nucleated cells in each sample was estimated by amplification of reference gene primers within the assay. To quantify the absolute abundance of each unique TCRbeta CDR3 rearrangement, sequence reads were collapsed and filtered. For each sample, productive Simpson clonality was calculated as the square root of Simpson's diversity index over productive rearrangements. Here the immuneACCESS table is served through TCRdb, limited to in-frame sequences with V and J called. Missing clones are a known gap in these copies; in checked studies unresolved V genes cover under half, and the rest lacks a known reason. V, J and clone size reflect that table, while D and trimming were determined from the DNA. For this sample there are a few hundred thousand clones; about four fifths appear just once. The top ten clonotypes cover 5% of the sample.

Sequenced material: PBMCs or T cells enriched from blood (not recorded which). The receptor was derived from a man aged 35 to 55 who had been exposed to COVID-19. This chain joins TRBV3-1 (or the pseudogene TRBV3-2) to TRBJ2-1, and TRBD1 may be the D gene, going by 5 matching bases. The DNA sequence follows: TGTGCCAGCGGCCAATCCCCTCTAGTTGTAAGGGGCAATGAGCAGTTCTTC. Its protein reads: CASGQSPLVVRGNEQFF.